This note documents a single T cell receptor beta chain sequence. Its specificity is unknown. This record belongs to a study of shared clonotypes between healthy human individuals. The study's findings and limits: Sequencing depth was a factor that was expected to affect clonotype sharing among donors. Rarefaction demonstrated incomplete sorted-subset sequencing despite large depth.

Study processing details: Quality scores were absent from the junction-only immunoSEQ sequences, so filtering differed. Some clones are missing from TCRdb's copy, which holds only in-frame ones; the method was immunoSEQ multiplex PCR. Clone size and V and J calls were adopted from that table, with D and trimming inferred from the DNA. The sample shows a few million clones, roughly nine tenths of them seen only once. Sample: naive CD4+ T cells sorted from blood. Stated subset: CD45RA+ positively selected. This receptor was identified in a man younger than 30 in good health.

The CDR3 DNA follows: TGCGCCAGCAGCCAAGATACAGGCAGTTGGTATGGCTACACCTTC. Protein: CASSQDTGSWYGYTF. The rearrangement links TRBV4-3 to TRBJ1-2, with D possibly being TRBD1 (5 bases). The CDR3 extends over 15 amino acids. The V gene's germline CDR1 is LGHNA and CDR2 YSLEER. The V end lost 0 bases, the J end lost 5 bases, and 13 bases lay between the germline ends.